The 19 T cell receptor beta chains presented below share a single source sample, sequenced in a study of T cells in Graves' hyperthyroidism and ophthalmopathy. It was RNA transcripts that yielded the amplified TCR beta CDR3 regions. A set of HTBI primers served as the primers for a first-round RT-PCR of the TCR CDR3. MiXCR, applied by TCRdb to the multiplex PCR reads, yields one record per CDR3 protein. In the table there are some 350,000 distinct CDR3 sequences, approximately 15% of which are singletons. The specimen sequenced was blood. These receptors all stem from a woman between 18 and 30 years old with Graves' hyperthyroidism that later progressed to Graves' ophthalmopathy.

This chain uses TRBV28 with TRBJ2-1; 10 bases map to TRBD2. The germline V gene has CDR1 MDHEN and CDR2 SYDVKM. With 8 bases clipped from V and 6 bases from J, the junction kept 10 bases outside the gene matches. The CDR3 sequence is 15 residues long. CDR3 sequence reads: CASAYLAGEVNEQFF. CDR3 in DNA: TGTGCCAGCGCATATCTAGCGGGAGAGGTCAATGAGCAGTTCTTC.

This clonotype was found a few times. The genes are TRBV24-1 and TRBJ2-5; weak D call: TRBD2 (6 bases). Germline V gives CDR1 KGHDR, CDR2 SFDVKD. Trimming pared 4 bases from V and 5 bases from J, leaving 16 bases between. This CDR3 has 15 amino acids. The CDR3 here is CATSEGTVRGETQYF. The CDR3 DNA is TGTGCCACCAGTGAGGGGACTGTCCGCGGGGAGACCCAGTACTTC.

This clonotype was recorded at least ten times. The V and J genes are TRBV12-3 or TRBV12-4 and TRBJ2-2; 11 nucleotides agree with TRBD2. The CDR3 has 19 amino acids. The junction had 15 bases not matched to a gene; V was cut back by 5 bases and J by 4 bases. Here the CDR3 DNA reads TGTGCCAGCAGTACCTTGACCGGTACTAGCGGGAGTTTCACCGGGGAGCTGTTTTTT. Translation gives CASSTLTGTSGSFTGELFF.

CDR3 DNA: TGTGCCAGCAGCTTATTGGGCACAGGGTCCTACAATGAGCAGTTCTTC. Its protein product is CASSLLGTGSYNEQFF. The chain joins TRBV11-2 to TRBJ2-1; D is possibly TRBD1 (6 bases). The CDR3 length is 16 residues. The germline gives CDR1 SGHAT, CDR2 FQNNGV. V gave up 2 bases and J gave up 1 base, with 12 bases separating them.

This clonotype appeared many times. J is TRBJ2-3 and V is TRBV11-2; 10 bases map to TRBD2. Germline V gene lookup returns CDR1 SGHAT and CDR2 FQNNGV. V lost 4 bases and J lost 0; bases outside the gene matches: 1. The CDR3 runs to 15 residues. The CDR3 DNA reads TGTGCCAGCAGCTCTAGCGGGAGAAGCACAGATACGCAGTATTTT. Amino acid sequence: CASSSSGRSTDTQYF.

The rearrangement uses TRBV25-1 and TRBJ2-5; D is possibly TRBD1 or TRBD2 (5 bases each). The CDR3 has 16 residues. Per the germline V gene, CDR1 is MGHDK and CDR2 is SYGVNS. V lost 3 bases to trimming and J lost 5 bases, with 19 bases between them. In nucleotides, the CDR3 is TGTGCCAGCAGTGACACCTCTCGTGGTTGGGGGGAGACCCAGTACTTC. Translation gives CASSDTSRGWGETQYF.

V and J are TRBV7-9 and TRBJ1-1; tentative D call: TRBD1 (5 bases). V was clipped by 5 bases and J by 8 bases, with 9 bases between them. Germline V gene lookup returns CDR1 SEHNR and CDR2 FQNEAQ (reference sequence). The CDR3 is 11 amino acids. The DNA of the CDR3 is TGTGCCAGCAGCCGGGGGTCGGAAGCTTTCTTT. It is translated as CASSRGSEAFF.

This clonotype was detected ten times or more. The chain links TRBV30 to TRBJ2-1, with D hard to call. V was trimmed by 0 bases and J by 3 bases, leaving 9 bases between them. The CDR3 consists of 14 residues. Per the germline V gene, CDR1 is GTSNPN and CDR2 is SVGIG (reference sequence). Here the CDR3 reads CAWSVRTFYNEQFF. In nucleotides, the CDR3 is TGTGCCTGGAGTGTAAGGACCTTCTACAATGAGCAGTTCTTC.

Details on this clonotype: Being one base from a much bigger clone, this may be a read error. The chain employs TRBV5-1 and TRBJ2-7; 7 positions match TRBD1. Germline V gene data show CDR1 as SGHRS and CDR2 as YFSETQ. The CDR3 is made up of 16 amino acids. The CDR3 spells CASSFGTGDIPYERYF. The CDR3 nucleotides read TGCGCCAGCAGCTTTGGTACAGGGGATATTCCCTACGAGCGGTACTTC.

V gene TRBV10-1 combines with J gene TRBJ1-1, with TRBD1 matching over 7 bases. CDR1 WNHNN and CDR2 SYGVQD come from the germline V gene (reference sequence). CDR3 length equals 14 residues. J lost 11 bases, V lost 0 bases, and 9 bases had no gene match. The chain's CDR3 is CASSESGQVTKAFF. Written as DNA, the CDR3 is TGCGCCAGCAGTGAGTCTGGACAGGTCACGAAGGCTTTCTTT.

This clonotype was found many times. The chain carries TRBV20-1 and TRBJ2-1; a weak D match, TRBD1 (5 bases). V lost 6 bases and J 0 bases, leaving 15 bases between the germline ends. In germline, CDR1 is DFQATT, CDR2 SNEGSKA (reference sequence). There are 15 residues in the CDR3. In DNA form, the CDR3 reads TGCAGTGCCCCGACAGCTTTGAACTCCTACAATGAGCAGTTCTTC. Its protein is CSAPTALNSYNEQFF.

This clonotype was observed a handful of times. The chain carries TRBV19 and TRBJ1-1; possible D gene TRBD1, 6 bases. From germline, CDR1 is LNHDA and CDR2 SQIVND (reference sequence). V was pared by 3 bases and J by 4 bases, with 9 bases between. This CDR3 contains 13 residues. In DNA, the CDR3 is TGTGCCAGTAGTATGAACAGGGCCACTGAAGCTTTCTTT. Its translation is CASSMNRATEAFF. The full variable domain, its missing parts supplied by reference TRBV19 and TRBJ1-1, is DGGITQSPKYLFRKEGQNVTLSCEQNLNHDAMYWYRQDPGQGLRLIYYSQIVNDFQKGDIAEGYSVSREKKESFPLTVTSAQKNPTAFYLCASSMNRATEAFFGQGTRLTVV.

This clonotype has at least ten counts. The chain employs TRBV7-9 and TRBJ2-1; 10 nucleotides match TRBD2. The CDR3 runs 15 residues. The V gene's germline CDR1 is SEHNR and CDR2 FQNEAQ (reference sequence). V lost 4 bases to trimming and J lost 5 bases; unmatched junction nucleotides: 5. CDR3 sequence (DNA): TGTGCCAGCAGCTCATGGACTAGCGGCAACAATGAGCAGTTCTTC. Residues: CASSSWTSGNNEQFF.

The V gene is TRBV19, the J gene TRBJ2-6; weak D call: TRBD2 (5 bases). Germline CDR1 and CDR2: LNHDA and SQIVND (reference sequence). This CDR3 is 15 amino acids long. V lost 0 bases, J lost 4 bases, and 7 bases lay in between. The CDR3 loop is CASSIDSDGANVLTF. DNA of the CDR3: TGTGCCAGTAGTATAGATAGCGACGGGGCCAACGTCCTGACTTTC.

For the CDR3, the DNA is TGCAGTGCTAGCCGGGAGGGCCGCTACGAGCAGTACTTC. This encodes CSASREGRYEQYF. The chain couples TRBV20-1 to TRBJ2-7; 8 nucleotides align to TRBD2. CDR3 size: 13 residues. Germline assignment: CDR1 DFQATT and CDR2 SNEGSKA (reference sequence). Trimming cost V 3 bases and J 3 bases; bases outside gene matches: 4.

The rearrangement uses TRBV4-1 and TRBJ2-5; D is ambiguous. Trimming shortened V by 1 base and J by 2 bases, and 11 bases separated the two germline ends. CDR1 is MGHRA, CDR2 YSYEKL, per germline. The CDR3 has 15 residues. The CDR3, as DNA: TGCGCCAGCAGCCAAGGTCTTCGAGCTCAAGAGACCCAGTACTTC. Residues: CASSQGLRAQETQYF.

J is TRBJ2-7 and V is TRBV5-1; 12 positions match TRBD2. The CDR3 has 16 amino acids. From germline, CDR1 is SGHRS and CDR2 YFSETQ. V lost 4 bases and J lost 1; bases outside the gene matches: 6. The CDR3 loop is CASSPPGLAGSYEQYF. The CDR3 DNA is TGCGCCAGCAGCCCGCCCGGACTAGCGGGATCCTACGAGCAGTACTTC.

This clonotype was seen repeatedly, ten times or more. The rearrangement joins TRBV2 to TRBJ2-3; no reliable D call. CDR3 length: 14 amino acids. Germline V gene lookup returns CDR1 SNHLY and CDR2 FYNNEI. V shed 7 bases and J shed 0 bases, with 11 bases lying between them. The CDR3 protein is CASNNRASTDTQYF. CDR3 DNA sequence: TGTGCCAGCAACAATCGCGCTAGCACAGATACGCAGTATTTT.

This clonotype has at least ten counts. The CDR3 bases are TGTGCCAGCAGTTTCGTCGTGAATAGCAATCAGCCCCAGCATTTT. Amino acids: CASSFVVNSNQPQHF. This chain connects TRBV28 to TRBJ1-5, with D uncertain. Trimming stripped 3 bases from V and 0 bases from J, with 9 bases between. Germline V gene lookup returns CDR1 MDHEN and CDR2 SYDVKM. The CDR3 totals 15 residues.